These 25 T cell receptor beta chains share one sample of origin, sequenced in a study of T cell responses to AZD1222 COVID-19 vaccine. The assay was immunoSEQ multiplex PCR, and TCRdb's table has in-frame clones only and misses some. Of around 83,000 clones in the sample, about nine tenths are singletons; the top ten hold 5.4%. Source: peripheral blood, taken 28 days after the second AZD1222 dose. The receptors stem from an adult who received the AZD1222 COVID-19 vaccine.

CDR3 loop: CASNARGLGEKLFF. The DNA for the CDR3 is TGTGCCAGCAATGCGAGGGGGCTAGGGGAAAAACTGTTTTTT. The rearrangement links TRBV2 to TRBJ1-4; TRBD1 agrees at 7 bases. In germline, CDR1 is SNHLY, CDR2 FYNNEI. The CDR3 is made up of 14 amino acids. V lost 7 bases and J lost 8; bases outside the gene matches: 10.

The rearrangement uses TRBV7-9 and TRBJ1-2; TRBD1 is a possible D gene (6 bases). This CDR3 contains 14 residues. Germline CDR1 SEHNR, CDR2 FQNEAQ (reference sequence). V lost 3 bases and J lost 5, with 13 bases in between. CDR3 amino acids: CASSFQGFGYGYTF. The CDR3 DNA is TGTGCCAGCAGCTTCCAGGGGTTTGGATATGGCTACACCTTC.

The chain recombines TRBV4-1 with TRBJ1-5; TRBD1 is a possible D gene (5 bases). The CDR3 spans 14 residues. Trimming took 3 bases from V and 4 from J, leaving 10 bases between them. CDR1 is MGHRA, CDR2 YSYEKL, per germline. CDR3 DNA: TGCGCCAGCAGCCAGGGACGGGAAAATCAGCCCCAGCATTTT. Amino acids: CASSQGRENQPQHF.

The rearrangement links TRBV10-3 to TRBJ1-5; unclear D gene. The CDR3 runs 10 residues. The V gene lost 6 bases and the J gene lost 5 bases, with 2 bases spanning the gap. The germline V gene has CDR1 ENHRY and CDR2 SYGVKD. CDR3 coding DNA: TGTGCCATCAGACATCAGCCCCAGCATTTT. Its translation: CAIRHQPQHF.

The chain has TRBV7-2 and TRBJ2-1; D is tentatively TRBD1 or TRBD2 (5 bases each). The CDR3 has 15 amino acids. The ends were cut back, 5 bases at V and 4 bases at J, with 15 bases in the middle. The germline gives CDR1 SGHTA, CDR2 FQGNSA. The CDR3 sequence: CASSAGTALYNEQFF. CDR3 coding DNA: TGTGCCAGCAGCGCTGGGACGGCTCTTTACAATGAGCAGTTCTTC.

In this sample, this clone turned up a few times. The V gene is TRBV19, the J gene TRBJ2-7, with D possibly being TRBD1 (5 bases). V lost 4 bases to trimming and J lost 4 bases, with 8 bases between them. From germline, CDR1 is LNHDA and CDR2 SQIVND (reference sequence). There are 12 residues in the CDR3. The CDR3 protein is CASSNRGYEQYF. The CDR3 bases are TGTGCCAGTAGTAATAGGGGTTACGAGCAGTACTTC.

This chain's CDR3 is CASSPLESNQPQHF. CDR3 sequence (DNA): TGTGCCAGCTCACCCTTGGAATCCAATCAGCCCCAGCATTTT. The chain uses TRBV18 and TRBJ1-5; no firm D call. The CDR3 is made up of 14 amino acids. Germline lookup yields CDR1 KGHSH and CDR2 LQKENI. V gave up 3 bases and J gave up 3 bases, with 9 bases separating them.

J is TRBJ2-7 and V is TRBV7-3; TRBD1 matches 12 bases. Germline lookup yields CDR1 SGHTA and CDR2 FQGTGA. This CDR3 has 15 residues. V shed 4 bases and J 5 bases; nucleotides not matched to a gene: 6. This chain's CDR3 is CASSSSGTGGHEQYF. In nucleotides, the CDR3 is TGTGCCAGCAGCTCCTCCGGGACAGGGGGCCACGAGCAGTACTTC.

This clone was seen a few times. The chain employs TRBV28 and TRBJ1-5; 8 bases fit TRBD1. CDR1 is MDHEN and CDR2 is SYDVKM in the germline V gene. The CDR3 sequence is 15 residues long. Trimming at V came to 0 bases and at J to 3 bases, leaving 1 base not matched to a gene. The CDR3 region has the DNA TGTGCCAGCAGTTTATGGCAGGGGGCCAATCAGCCCCAGCATTTT. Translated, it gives CASSLWQGANQPQHF.

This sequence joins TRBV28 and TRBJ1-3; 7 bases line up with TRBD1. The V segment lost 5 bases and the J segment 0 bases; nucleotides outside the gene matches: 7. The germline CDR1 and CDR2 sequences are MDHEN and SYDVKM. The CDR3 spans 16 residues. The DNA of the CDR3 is TGTGCCAGCAGTCCGGCCACAGGGGTCTCTGGAAACACCATATATTTT. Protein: CASSPATGVSGNTIYF.

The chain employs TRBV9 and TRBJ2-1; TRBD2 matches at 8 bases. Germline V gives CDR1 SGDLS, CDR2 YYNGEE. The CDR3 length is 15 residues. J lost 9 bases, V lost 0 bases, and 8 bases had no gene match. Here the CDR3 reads CASSVAFGGAAEQFF. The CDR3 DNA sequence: TGTGCCAGCAGCGTAGCTTTCGGGGGGGCCGCTGAGCAGTTCTTC.

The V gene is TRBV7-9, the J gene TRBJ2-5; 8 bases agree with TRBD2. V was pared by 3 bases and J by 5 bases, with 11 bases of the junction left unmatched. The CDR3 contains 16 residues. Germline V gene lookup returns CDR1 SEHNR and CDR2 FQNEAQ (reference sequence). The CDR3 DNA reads TGTGCCAGCAGCTTCCGCCTGGGAGCGGGGGCTGAGACCCAGTACTTC. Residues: CASSFRLGAGAETQYF.

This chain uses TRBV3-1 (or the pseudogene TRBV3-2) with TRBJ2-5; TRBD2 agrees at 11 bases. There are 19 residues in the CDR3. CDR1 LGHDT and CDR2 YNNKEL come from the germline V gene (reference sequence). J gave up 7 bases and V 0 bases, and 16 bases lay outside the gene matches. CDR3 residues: CASSQDSSGLAGGGRTQYF. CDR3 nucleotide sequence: TGTGCCAGCAGCCAAGATTCCTCAGGACTAGCGGGCGGTGGGCGGACCCAGTACTTC.

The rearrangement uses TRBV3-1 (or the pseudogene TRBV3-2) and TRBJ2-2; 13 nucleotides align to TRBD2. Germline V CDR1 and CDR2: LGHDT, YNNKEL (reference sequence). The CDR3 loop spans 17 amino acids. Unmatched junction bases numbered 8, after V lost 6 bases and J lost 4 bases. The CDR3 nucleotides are TGTGCCAGCAGGCGGACTAGCGGGGGCCGAGGCACCGGGGAGCTGTTTTTT. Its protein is CASRRTSGGRGTGELFF.

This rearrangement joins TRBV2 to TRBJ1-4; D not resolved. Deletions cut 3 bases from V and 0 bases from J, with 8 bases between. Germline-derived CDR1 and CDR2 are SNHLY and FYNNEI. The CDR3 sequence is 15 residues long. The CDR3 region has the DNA TGTGCCAGCAGTGATACGGCTGCAACTAATGAAAAACTGTTTTTT. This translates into CASSDTAATNEKLFF.

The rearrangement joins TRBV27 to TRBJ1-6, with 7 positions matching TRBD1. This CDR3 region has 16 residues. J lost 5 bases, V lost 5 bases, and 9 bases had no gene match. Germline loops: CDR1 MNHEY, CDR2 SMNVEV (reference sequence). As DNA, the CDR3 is TGTGCCAGCAGTCCACGACATACAGGGGATAATTCACCCCTCCACTTT. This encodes CASSPRHTGDNSPLHF.

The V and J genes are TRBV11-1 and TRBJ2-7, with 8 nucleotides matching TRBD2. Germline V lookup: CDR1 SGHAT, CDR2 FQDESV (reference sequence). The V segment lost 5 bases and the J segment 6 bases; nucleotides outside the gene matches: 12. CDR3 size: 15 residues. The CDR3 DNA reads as TGTGCCAGCAGCCTAACCCCGACTAGCGCGGGCGAGCAGTACTTC. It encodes CASSLTPTSAGEQYF.

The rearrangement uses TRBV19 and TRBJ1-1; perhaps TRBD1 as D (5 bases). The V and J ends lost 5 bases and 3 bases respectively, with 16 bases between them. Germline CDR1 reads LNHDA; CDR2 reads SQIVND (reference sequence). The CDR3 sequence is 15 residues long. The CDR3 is CASSPFGAGYTEAFF. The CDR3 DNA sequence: TGTGCCAGTAGTCCGTTCGGGGCAGGGTACACTGAAGCTTTCTTT.

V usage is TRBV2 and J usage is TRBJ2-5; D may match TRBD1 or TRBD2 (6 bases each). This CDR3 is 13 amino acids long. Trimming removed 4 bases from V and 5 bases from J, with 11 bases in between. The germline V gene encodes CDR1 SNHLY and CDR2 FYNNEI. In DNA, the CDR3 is TGTGCCAGCAGTGCCGGGGGCTTGGAGACCCAGTACTTC. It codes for CASSAGGLETQYF.

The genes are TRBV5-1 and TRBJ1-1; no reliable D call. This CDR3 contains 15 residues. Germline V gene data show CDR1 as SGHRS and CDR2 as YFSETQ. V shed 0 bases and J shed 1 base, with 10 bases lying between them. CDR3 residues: CASSLDLGGNTEAFF. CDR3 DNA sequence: TGCGCCAGCAGCTTGGATTTGGGCGGGAACACTGAAGCTTTCTTT.

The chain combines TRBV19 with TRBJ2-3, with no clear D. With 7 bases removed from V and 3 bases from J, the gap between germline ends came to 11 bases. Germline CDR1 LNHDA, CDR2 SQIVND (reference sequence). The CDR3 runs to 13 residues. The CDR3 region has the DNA TGTGCCAGTAAGAGACTTGGGACAGATACGCAGTATTTT. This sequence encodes CASKRLGTDTQYF.

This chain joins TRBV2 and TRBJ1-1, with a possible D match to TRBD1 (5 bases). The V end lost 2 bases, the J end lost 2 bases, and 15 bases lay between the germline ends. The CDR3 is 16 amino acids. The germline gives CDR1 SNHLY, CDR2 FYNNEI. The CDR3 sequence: CASSETPLGGNTEAFF. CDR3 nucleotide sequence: TGTGCCAGCAGTGAAACTCCCCTGGGGGGAAACACTGAAGCTTTCTTT.

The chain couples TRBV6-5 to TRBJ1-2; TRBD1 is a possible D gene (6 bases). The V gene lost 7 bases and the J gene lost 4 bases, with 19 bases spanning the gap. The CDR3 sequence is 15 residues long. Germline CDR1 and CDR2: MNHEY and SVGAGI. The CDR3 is CASTTVAAGAYGYTF. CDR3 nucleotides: TGTGCCAGCACGACAGTCGCCGCGGGGGCCTATGGCTACACCTTC.

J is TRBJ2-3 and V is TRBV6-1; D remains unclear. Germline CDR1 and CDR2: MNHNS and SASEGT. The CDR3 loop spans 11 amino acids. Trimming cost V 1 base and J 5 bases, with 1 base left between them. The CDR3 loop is CASSEEDTQYF. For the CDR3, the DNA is TGTGCCAGCAGTGAAGAAGATACGCAGTATTTT.

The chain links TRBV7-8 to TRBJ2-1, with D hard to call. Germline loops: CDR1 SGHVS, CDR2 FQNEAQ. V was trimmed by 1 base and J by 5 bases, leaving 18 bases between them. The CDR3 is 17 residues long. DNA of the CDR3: TGTGCCAGCAGCTTAGGTTCCCCGGCCACCTTGAACAATGAGCAGTTCTTC. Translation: CASSLGSPATLNNEQFF.